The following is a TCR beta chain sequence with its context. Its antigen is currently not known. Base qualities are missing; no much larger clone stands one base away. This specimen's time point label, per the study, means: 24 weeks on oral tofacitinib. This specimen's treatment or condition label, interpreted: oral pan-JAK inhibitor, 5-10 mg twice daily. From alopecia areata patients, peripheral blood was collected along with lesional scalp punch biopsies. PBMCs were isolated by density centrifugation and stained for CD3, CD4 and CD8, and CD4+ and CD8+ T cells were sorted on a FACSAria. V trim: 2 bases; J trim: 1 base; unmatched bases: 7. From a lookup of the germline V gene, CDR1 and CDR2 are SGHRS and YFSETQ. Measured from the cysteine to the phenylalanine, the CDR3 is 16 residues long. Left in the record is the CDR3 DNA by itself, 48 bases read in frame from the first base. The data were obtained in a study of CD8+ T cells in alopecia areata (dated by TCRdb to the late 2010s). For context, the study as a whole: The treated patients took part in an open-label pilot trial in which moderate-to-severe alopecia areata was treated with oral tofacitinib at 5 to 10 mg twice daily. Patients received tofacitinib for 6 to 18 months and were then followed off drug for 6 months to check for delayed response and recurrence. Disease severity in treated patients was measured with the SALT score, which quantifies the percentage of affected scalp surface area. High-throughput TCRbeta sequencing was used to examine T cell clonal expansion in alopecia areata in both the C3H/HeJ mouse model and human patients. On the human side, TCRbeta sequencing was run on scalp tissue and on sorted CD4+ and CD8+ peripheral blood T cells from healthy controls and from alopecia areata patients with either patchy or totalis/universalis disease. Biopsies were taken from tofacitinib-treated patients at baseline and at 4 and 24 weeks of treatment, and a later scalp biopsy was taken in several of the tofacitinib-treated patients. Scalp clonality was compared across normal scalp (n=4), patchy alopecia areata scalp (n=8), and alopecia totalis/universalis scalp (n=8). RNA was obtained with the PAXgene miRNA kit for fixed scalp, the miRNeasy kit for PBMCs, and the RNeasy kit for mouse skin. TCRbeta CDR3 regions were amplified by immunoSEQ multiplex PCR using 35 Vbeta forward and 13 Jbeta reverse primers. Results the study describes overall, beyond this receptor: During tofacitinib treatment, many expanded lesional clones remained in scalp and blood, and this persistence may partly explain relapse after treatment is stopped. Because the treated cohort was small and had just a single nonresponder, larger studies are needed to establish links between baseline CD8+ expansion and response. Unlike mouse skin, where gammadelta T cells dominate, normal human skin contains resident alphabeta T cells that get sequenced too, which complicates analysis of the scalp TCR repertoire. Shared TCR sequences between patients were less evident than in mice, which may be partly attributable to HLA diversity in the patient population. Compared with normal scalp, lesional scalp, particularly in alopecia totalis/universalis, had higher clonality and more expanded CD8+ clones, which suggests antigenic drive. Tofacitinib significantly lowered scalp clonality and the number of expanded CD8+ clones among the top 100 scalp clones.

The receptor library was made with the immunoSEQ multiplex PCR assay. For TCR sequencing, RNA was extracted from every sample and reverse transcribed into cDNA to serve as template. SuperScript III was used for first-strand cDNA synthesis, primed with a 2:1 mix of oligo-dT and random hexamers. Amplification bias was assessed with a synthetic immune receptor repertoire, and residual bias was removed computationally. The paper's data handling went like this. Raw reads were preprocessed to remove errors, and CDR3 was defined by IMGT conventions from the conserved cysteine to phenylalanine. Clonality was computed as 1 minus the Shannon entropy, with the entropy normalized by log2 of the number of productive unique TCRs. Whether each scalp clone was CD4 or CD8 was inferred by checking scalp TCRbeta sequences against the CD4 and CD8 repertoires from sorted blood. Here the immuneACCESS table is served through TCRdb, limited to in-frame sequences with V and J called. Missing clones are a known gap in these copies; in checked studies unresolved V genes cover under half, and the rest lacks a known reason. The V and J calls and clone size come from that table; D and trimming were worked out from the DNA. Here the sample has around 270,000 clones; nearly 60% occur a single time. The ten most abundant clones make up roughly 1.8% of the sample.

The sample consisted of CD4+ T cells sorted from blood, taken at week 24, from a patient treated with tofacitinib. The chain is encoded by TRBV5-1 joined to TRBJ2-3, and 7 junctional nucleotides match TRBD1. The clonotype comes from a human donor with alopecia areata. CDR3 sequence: CASSLGTDWGTDTQYF. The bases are TGCGCCAGCAGCTTAGGGACAGATTGGGGCACAGATACGCAGTATTTT.